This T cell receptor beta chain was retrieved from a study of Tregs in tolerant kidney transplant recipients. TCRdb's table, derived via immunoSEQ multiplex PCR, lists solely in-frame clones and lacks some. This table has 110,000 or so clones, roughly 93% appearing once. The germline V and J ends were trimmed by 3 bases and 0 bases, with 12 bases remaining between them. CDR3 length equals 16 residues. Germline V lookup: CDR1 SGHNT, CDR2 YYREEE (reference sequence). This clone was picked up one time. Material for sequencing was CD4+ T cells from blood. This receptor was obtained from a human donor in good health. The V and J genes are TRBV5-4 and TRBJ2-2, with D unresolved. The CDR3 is CASSSVYMANTGELFF. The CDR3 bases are TGTGCCAGCAGCTCGGTTTACATGGCGAACACCGGGGAGCTGTTTTTT.